Listed below are T cell receptor beta chains from one sample, sequenced in a study of cytomegalovirus exposure and HLA in healthy donors. Only in-frame clones appear in the TCRdb table, and some are missing; sequencing was by immunoSEQ multiplex PCR. The data hold 150,000 to 200,000 clones, with 60% to 80% observed a single time. Sequenced material: PBMCs. Every receptor here comes from a female donor in good health and CMV-seronegative. CDR3s include the opening cysteine and the closing phenylalanine or tryptophan. A D gene is named only where the DNA matches it firmly. Only part of the rows carry a size: once, few, many, or a class if the clone is expanded.

>.|TRBV7-2|few|TRBJ2-7
TGTGCCAGCAGCCTAAGCGGTCCCCCATCGGACTACGAGCAGTACTTC
CASSLSGPPSDYEQYF
>TRBD1|TRBV5-5|.|TRBJ1-1
TGTGCCAGCAGCCTGACTGGACAGGGGGTAAGGGACACTGAAGCTTTCTTT
CASSLTGQGVRDTEAFF
>.|TRBV21-1|.|TRBJ1-2
TGTGCTGATCGGGAAGGGACTAACTATGGCTACACCTTC
CADREGTNYGYTF
>TRBD1|TRBV7-3|.|TRBJ1-6
TGTGCCAGCAGCCTGGGGACAGCTAATTCACCCCTCCACTTT
CASSLGTANSPLHF
>.|TRBV19|.|TRBJ2-7
TGTGCCAGTAGTTCCGGCCGGGACTTTAGGTACGAGCAGTACTTC
CASSSGRDFRYEQYF
>TRBD1|TRBV5-1|few|TRBJ2-7
TGCGCCAGCAGCTCCCAGGGACAGGGAGCCTACGAGCAGTACTTC
CASSSQGQGAYEQYF
>TRBD2|TRBV28|.|TRBJ2-3
TGTGCCAGCATCGGTACTAGCGGGAGCACAGATACGCAGTATTTT
CASIGTSGSTDTQYF
>TRBD2|TRBV11-3|.|TRBJ2-1
TGTGCCAGCAGCCTCCATCGACTAGCGGGGGAGCAGTTCTTC
CASSLHRLAGEQFF
>.|TRBV4-2|.|TRBJ2-5
TGTGCCAGCAGCCAAGATCTGGCATATCAAGAGACCCAGTACTTC
CASSQDLAYQETQYF
>TRBD2|TRBV6-6|.|TRBJ2-2
TGTGCCAGCAGCCCCCCGCGCGGGAGCGACACCGGGGAGCTGTTTTTT
CASSPPRGSDTGELFF
>.|TRBV19|.|TRBJ2-6
TGTGCCAGTAGTATTTCGGGGTCTGGGGCCAACGTCCTGACTTTC
CASSISGSGANVLTF
>TRBD1|TRBV9|.|TRBJ2-2
TGTGCCAGCAGCGCACGGACAGGGGGCACCGGGGAGCTGTTTTTT
CASSARTGGTGELFF
>.|TRBV9|.|TRBJ1-4
TGTGCCAGCAGCGTAGGGGGGGTTAGTAATGAAAAACTGTTTTTT
CASSVGGVSNEKLFF
>TRBD1|TRBV27|.|TRBJ2-7
TGTGCCAGCAGTCTAACAGGGGGTTTCGGCGAGCAGTACTTC
CASSLTGGFGEQYF
>.|TRBV7-8|.|TRBJ2-7
TGTGCCAGCAGCCTTATCTTACAGGGTGACGAGCAGTACTTC
CASSLILQGDEQYF
>.|TRBV11-2|.|TRBJ1-1
TGTGCCAGCAGCTTGGGCAGGGAAACTGAAGCTTTCTTT
CASSLGRETEAFF
>.|TRBV9|few|TRBJ1-1
TGTGCCAGCAGCGGACAGAAGGGCGGGGCGATGGAAACTGAAGCTTTCTTT
CASSGQKGGAMETEAFF
>.|TRBV18|.|TRBJ2-3
TGTGCCAGCTCACCCGACCGGGAGCGCTCCCTAGATACGCAGTATTTT
CASSPDRERSLDTQYF
>TRBD1|TRBV28|.|TRBJ1-4
TGTGCCAGCAGACCGACAGGGTCTAATGAAAAACTGTTTTTT
CASRPTGSNEKLFF
>TRBD1|TRBV7-2|.|TRBJ2-3
TGTGCCAGCAGCTTCCCCGGGACAGGGCCAGATACGCAGTATTTT
CASSFPGTGPDTQYF
>.|TRBV7-3|.|TRBJ2-1
TGTGCCAGCAGCCCCCCGGGTTTAGCCGACAATGAGCAGTTCTTC
CASSPPGLADNEQFF
>TRBD1|TRBV10-1|.|TRBJ1-1
TGCGCCAGCAGTGAGGCCGGACAGGGGGACACTGAAGCTTTCTTT
CASSEAGQGDTEAFF
>TRBD2|TRBV7-8|.|TRBJ2-1
TGTGCCAGCAGCTTACTAGCGGGGGGATCCTACAATGAGCAGTTCTTC
CASSLLAGGSYNEQFF
>TRBD1|TRBV9|.|TRBJ1-5
TGTGCCAGCAGCGGGACAGGTGGCAATCAGCCCCAGCATTTT
CASSGTGGNQPQHF
>TRBD1|TRBV25-1|.|TRBJ1-2
TGTGCCAGCAGTGAATTAGGGAGCCGGACAGGGCTCTATGGCTACACCTTC
CASSELGSRTGLYGYTF
>TRBD1|TRBV5-4|.|TRBJ2-7
TGTGCCAGCAGCTACCGGGACAGGTACGAGCAGTACTTC
CASSYRDRYEQYF
>TRBD1|TRBV10-3|.|TRBJ1-3
TGTGCCATCGGGGACAGCGGTATAGGTGGAAACACCATATATTTT
CAIGDSGIGGNTIYF
>TRBD1|TRBV2|few|TRBJ2-2
TGTGCCAGCAGCCCCAGATCGACAGGGCTGACCGGGGAGCTGTTTTTT
CASSPRSTGLTGELFF